The sequence of this T cell receptor beta chain was determined in a study of blood T cell repertoires in COVID-19. Study at large: Both acute and convalescent COVID-19 samples were obtained from the United States, Italy and Spain. Sources were T cells, B-cell-depleted T cells, or PBMCs; the material itself was cDNA or gDNA.

Original analysis: Amplified reference gene primers provided the basis for estimating nucleated cell counts. Sequencing was performed with immunoSEQ multiplex PCR; in TCRdb, only in-frame clones are kept and a portion is missing. V, J and clone size derive from that table, while D and trimming were established from the DNA sequence. The table records some 80,000 clones, almost 90% of them present only once. Trimming cost V 6 bases and J 3 bases; bases outside gene matches: 6. Germline CDR1 and CDR2: LNHDA and SQIVND (reference sequence). The CDR3 covers 15 residues. J is TRBJ1-3 and V is TRBV19; 9 bases map to TRBD1. Sequenced material: peripheral blood. This TCR was sampled from a human donor in a cohort sampled during active COVID-19. The CDR3 DNA reads as TGTGCCAGTAGGCCGACAGGGGGTTTTGGAAACACCATATATTTT. Amino acid sequence: CASRPTGGFGNTIYF.